Listed below are T cell receptor beta chains from one sample, sequenced in a study of patients and donors after allogeneic stem cell transplantation. TCRdb fed the RT-PCR reads into MiXCR, producing one record per CDR3 protein. This sample yields over 400,000 distinct CDR3 sequences, of which roughly 17% are seen a single time; just over 7% belongs to the top ten. Sequencing was done on a sample of blood, either unsorted or a sorted T cell fraction (not recorded which). These receptor sequences come from a human donor who was either an allogeneic HSCT recipient or a stem cell or donor lymphocyte infusion donor (not recorded which). It is not recorded whose cells these are; they may come from a transplant donor. Each CDR3 is given with its conserved first and last residue. The D gene is left open where the match is weak. The listing skips clone size in some rows; elsewhere it reads once, few, many or a size class.

>many|NA|TRBJ2-7|TRBV10-3
CAISVKGYEQYF
TGTGCCATCAGTGTAAAGGGTTACGAGCAGTACTTC
>NA|TRBD1|TRBJ2-5|TRBV11-3
CASSLGTGGQETQYF
TGTGCCAGCAGCTTAGGAACAGGGGGCCAAGAGACCCAGTACTTC
>few|TRBD1|TRBJ1-5|TRBV9
CASSASGGDQPQHF
TGTGCCAGCAGCGCCTCAGGGGGTGATCAGCCCCAGCATTTT
>few|TRBD1|TRBJ1-1|TRBV6-5
CASSYSSLGQGVTEAFF
TGTGCCAGCAGTTACTCGAGTCTCGGACAGGGGGTTACTGAAGCTTTCTTT
>NA|NA|TRBJ1-6|TRBV24-1
CATKRGDLTRPPLHF
TGTGCCACCAAGCGGGGCGATCTAACTAGGCCACCCCTCCACTTT
>few|TRBD2|TRBJ2-3|TRBV7-2
CASSPLAGGVTDTQYF
TGTGCCAGCAGCCCTCTAGCGGGGGGTGTGACAGATACGCAGTATTTT
>once|TRBD2|TRBJ2-7|TRBV11-3
CASSPRTSGRKQYF
TGTGCCAGCAGCCCGCGGACTAGCGGGAGGAAGCAGTACTTC
>NA|TRBD2|TRBJ2-1|TRBV7-2
CASSLSSSGGHNEQFF
TGTGCCAGCAGCTTAAGTAGTAGCGGGGGACACAATGAGCAGTTCTTC
>few|TRBD2|TRBJ2-1|TRBV30
CAWSAGTSGKSSYNEQFF
TGTGCCTGGAGTGCCGGGACTAGCGGGAAGAGCTCCTACAATGAGCAGTTCTTC
>NA|NA|TRBJ2-2|TRBV7-9
CASGLIGTTTGELFF
TGTGCCAGCGGCTTAATTGGGACAACGACCGGGGAGCTGTTTTTT
>NA|NA|TRBJ2-4|TRBV21-1
CASSKVGGRNIQYF
TGTGCCAGCAGCAAAGTAGGGGGGCGAAACATTCAGTACTTC
>NA|NA|TRBJ2-7|TRBV20-1
CSARDSFQGLRVYHF
TGCAGTGCTAGAGATTCGTTCCAGGGCTTGAGGGTGTATCACTTC
>NA|NA|TRBJ1-1|TRBV18
CASSPHRTAEAFF
TGTGCCAGCTCACCCCATCGGACAGCAGAAGCTTTCTTT
>few|NA|TRBJ2-3|TRBV4-2
CASSQLGYGSSSGTDTQYF
TGTGCCAGCAGCCAACTAGGTTACGGGTCTAGCTCGGGCACAGATACGCAGTATTTT
>few|NA|TRBJ2-3|TRBV4-1
CASSQGGGPDTQYF
TGCGCCAGCAGCCAAGGGGGAGGCCCAGATACGCAGTATTTT
>NA|NA|TRBJ1-5|TRBV12-3/TRBV12-4
CASSTRRNQPQHF
TGTGCCAGCAGCACTCGGCGCAATCAGCCCCAGCATTTT
>NA|TRBD2|TRBJ2-2|TRBV15
CATSRTSGRAGELFF
TGTGCCACCAGCAGGACTAGCGGGAGGGCCGGGGAGCTGTTTTTT
>many|NA|TRBJ2-7|TRBV3-1
CASSQAPDTAYEQYF
TGTGCCAGCAGCCAAGCCCCGGACACCGCCTACGAGCAGTACTTC
>many|NA|TRBJ2-7|TRBV10-3
CAISYQGSGEQYF
TGTGCCATCAGCTACCAGGGTTCGGGGGAGCAGTACTTC
>NA|NA|TRBJ2-7|TRBV19
CASSISPGVYEQYF
TGTGCCAGTAGTATTTCGCCAGGGGTATACGAGCAGTACTTC
>few|NA|TRBJ2-7|TRBV6-2/TRBV6-3
CASSWWQNYEQYF
TGTGCCAGCAGTTGGTGGCAGAACTACGAGCAGTACTTC
>few|TRBD2|TRBJ2-1|TRBV5-4
CASSLGGASGIRRDEQFF
TGTGCCAGCAGCTTGGGGGGGGCTAGCGGGATAAGACGGGATGAGCAGTTCTTC
>NA|NA|TRBJ2-3|TRBV9
CASSVALDTQYF
TGTGCCAGCAGCGTAGCCTTGGATACGCAGTATTTT
>many|NA|TRBJ2-3|TRBV2
CASSGDITDTQYF
TGTGCCTCCAGTGGCGATATCACAGATACGCAGTATTTT